The 8 T cell receptor beta chains below were found in one sample sequenced in a study of blood T cells in healthy people across ages. Alongside a J-beta primer mix, a sample-barcoded 5' primer served in a second PCR lasting about 6 to 12 cycles. Each CDR3 protein is one row after TCRdb ran MiXCR on the 5' RACE reads. The sample has 800,000 to 950,000 distinct CDR3 sequences, 29% seen once. These sequences were also reported in another study, on T cells of mothers and their children.

The sample taken for sequencing was blood. The source of these receptors is a woman in her 40s in good health.

In regard to this clonotype: A much larger clone is a single base away; this may be a read error. This chain links TRBV18 with TRBJ2-7; 9 nucleotides agree with TRBD1. The ends lost 0 bases at V and 7 bases at J; junction bases unmatched: 10. Germline-derived CDR1 and CDR2 are KGHSH and LQKENI. The CDR3 covers 16 residues. The CDR3 reads CASSPPGTGSRLEQYF. The CDR3, as DNA: TGTGCCAGCTCACCACCCGGGACAGGGTCCCGTCTGGAGCAGTACTTC. The full variable domain, with the rest looked up from reference TRBV18 and TRBJ2-7, is NAGVMQNPRHLVRRRGQEARLRCSPMKGHSHVYWYRQLPEEGLKFMVYLQKENIIDESGMPKERFSAEFPKEGPSILRIQQVVRGDSAAYFCASSPPGTGSRLEQYFGPGTRLTVT.

The chain links TRBV7-9 to TRBJ2-5; 7 nucleotides align to TRBD2. The CDR3 extends over 17 amino acids. The junction had 12 bases not matched to a gene; V was cut back by 5 bases and J by 0 bases. CDR1 is SEHNR, CDR2 FQNEAQ, per germline (reference sequence). The CDR3 spells CASSPRNSGYNQETQYF. CDR3 in DNA: TGTGCCAGCAGCCCCCGGAATAGCGGGTACAACCAAGAGACCCAGTACTTC.

The table lists this clonotype with many counts. The chain combines TRBV20-1 with TRBJ1-1; possible D gene TRBD1, 6 bases. Trimming removed 8 bases at V and 1 base at J, with 14 bases between. Germline values: CDR1 DFQATT, CDR2 SNEGSKA (reference sequence). The CDR3 extends over 13 amino acids. CDR3 sequence: CSSFGGGNTEAFF. CDR3 nucleotide sequence: TGCAGTTCCTTCGGAGGGGGGAACACTGAAGCTTTCTTT.

In the case of this clonotype: A read error is possible here, since a much larger clone lies one base away. The CDR3 bases are TGTGCCAGCAGCTTATACGGGGGGGAGAAAGAGACCCAGTTCTTC. Its protein is CASSLYGGEKETQFF. The chain is built from TRBV7-9 and TRBJ2-1, with 8 bases aligning to TRBD2. Germline V lookup: CDR1 SEHNR, CDR2 FQNEAQ (reference sequence). The CDR3 extends over 15 amino acids. The V and J ends lost 2 bases and 13 bases, in that order; junction bases with no gene match: 13.

The table lists this clonotype with many counts. V and J are TRBV7-8 and TRBJ2-5; no clear D. V shed 3 bases and J shed 2 bases, with 7 bases lying between them. The germline CDR1 and CDR2 sequences are SGHVS and FQNEAQ. The CDR3 consists of 13 residues. CDR3 nucleotides: TGTGCCAGCAGCTTTGACGGTCAAGAGACCCAGTACTTC. Translation: CASSFDGQETQYF.

The DNA of the CDR3 is TGTGCCAGCAAGTACCCGGCAGGAAACACTGAAGCTTTCTTT. This translates into CASKYPAGNTEAFF. The V and J genes are TRBV25-1 and TRBJ1-1; D is ambiguous. Trimming left V 7 bases short and J 2 bases short, with 14 bases between. CDR3 length: 14 amino acids. The germline V gene has CDR1 MGHDK and CDR2 SYGVNS.

This clonotype has just one count. The rearrangement links TRBV6-5 to TRBJ2-7, with no clear D. The V end was cut by 0 bases, the J end by 2 bases, with 14 bases between. The CDR3 loop spans 16 amino acids. Germline loops: CDR1 MNHEY, CDR2 SVGAGI. This CDR3 reads CASSYSRSHGPYEQYF. In nucleotides, the CDR3 is TGTGCCAGCAGTTACTCGAGATCTCACGGCCCCTACGAGCAGTACTTC.

This clonotype occurred many times. This chain links TRBV12-3 or TRBV12-4 with TRBJ2-7; D might be TRBD1 (6 bases). V shed 9 bases and J shed 6 bases, with 18 bases lying between them. CDR3 size: 13 residues. CDR3 amino acids: CASRPGVRSEQYF. In DNA, the CDR3 is TGTGCCAGTCGACCAGGGGTTAGGAGCGAGCAGTACTTC.